These T cell receptor beta chains were read from a single sample in a study of cytomegalovirus exposure and HLA in healthy donors. Using immunoSEQ multiplex PCR, the repertoire was profiled, and TCRdb retains in-frame clones only, with some absent. The sample shows 120,000 to 150,000 clones, roughly two thirds of them seen only once. Sequenced material: PBMCs. The receptors shown here come from a human donor in good health. Each CDR3 is given with its conserved first and last residue. A D gene is named only where the DNA matches it firmly. Clone size is not always given. Where it is, it says once, few, many or a class for expanded clones.

TRBD2,TRBV5-1,NA,TRBJ2-1,CASSSPLAGGYNEQFF,TGCGCCAGCAGCTCCCCCCTAGCGGGAGGCTACAATGAGCAGTTCTTC
TRBD2,TRBV4-1,NA,TRBJ2-5,CASSPPGGPDQETQYF,TGCGCCAGCAGCCCTCCGGGAGGGCCGGATCAAGAGACCCAGTACTTC
TRBD2,TRBV5-1,NA,TRBJ2-3,CASSLAGLVGADTQYF,TGCGCCAGCAGCTTGGCAGGACTAGTAGGCGCAGATACGCAGTATTTT
TRBD1,TRBV15,once,TRBJ2-1,CATSRGTGNNEQFF,TGTGCCACCAGCAGAGGGACAGGGAACAATGAGCAGTTCTTC
NA,TRBV30,NA,TRBJ1-1,CAWSPGTEAFF,TGTGCCTGGAGTCCTGGGACAGAAGCTTTCTTT
NA,TRBV2,NA,TRBJ1-2,CASITGDSYYGYTF,TGTGCCAGCATTACAGGAGACTCATACTATGGCTACACCTTC
TRBD2,TRBV30,few,TRBJ2-1,CAWSVTAGSNEQFF,TGTGCCTGGAGTGTAACAGCGGGATCCAATGAGCAGTTCTTC
NA,TRBV6-5,NA,TRBJ1-1,CASSYTNSDTEAFF,TGTGCCAGCAGTTACACTAACTCGGACACTGAAGCTTTCTTT
NA,TRBV10-3,once,TRBJ2-4,CAISESEKNIQYF,TGTGCCATCAGTGAGTCTGAGAAAAACATTCAGTACTTC
TRBD2,TRBV27,few,TRBJ2-7,CASSPNGGTSGYEQYF,TGTGCCAGTAGCCCAAACGGGGGGACTAGCGGCTACGAGCAGTACTTC
NA,TRBV25-1,NA,TRBJ2-5,CASSVAGTPGETQYF,TGTGCCAGCAGTGTGGCCGGGACTCCGGGAGAGACCCAGTACTTC
TRBD1,TRBV25-1,NA,TRBJ1-6,CASKTSGTGYSPLHF,TGTGCCAGCAAAACGTCCGGGACAGGGTATTCACCCCTCCACTTT
NA,TRBV27,NA,TRBJ2-3,CASSYVRGSSTDTQYF,TGTGCCAGCTCCTACGTCCGCGGATCCAGCACAGATACGCAGTATTTT
TRBD1,TRBV27,NA,TRBJ2-7,CASSHTGGEQYF,TGTGCCAGCAGCCATACAGGGGGAGAGCAGTACTTC
TRBD1,TRBV9,few,TRBJ1-1,CASSPRQGSTEAFF,TGTGCCAGCAGCCCCCGACAGGGGAGCACTGAAGCTTTCTTT
TRBD1,TRBV6-5,few,TRBJ2-7,CASTATGAYEQYF,TGTGCCAGCACCGCGACAGGGGCCTACGAGCAGTACTTC
TRBD1,TRBV7-7,NA,TRBJ2-5,CASSRTGGRETQYF,TGTGCTAGCAGTCGGACAGGGGGTAGGGAGACCCAGTACTTC
TRBD2,TRBV4-1,NA,TRBJ2-2,CASSQDKWTRGGTGELFF,TGCGCCAGCAGCCAAGATAAGTGGACTAGAGGTGGCACCGGGGAGCTGTTTTTT
NA,TRBV25-1,NA,TRBJ1-2,CASSTGSYYGYTF,TGTGCCAGCAGTACAGGGTCTTACTATGGCTACACCTTC
TRBD1,TRBV5-1,NA,TRBJ1-5,CASSLGTGTGGANQPQHF,TGCGCCAGCAGCTTGGGAACCGGGACAGGGGGCGCGAATCAGCCCCAGCATTTT
NA,TRBV30,NA,TRBJ2-7,CAWSAGVLYEQYF,TGTGCCTGGAGTGCAGGGGTCCTGTACGAGCAGTACTTC
TRBD1,TRBV25-1,few,TRBJ1-6,CASGQGARNSPLHF,TGTGCCAGCGGACAGGGGGCGCGGAATTCACCCCTCCACTTT
TRBD2,TRBV7-9,NA,TRBJ2-7,CASSLGLAGGGEQYF,TGTGCCAGCAGCTTAGGACTAGCGGGAGGTGGCGAGCAGTACTTC
NA,TRBV7-2,NA,TRBJ2-7,CASSLVGSSYEQYF,TGTGCCAGCAGCTTAGTGGGCAGCTCCTACGAGCAGTACTTC
NA,TRBV2,NA,TRBJ2-1,CATPISRNEQFF,TGTGCCACCCCAATTTCGCGGAATGAGCAGTTCTTC
TRBD2,TRBV5-1,NA,TRBJ2-5,CASSPTNPGTSGMEETQYF,TGCGCCAGCAGCCCGACCAATCCCGGGACTAGCGGGATGGAAGAGACCCAGTACTTC
NA,TRBV5-6,NA,TRBJ1-6,CASSLGGLSGWTVRALHF,TGTGCCAGCAGCTTGGGAGGACTGTCGGGCTGGACTGTTCGAGCCCTCCACTTT
NA,TRBV4-1,NA,TRBJ2-7,CASSQVFPGGESYEQYF,TGCGCCAGCAGCCAAGTTTTTCCTGGCGGGGAGTCCTACGAGCAGTACTTC
TRBD2,TRBV5-1,NA,TRBJ2-5,CASSLTSGGARETQYF,TGCGCCAGCAGCTTAACTAGCGGGGGGGCCAGGGAGACCCAGTACTTC
TRBD1,TRBV5-6,NA,TRBJ1-2,CASSLVEGALGYGYTF,TGTGCCAGCAGCTTGGTGGAGGGGGCGCTGGGCTATGGCTACACCTTC
NA,TRBV9,NA,TRBJ1-1,CASSVDTGMGRTEAFF,TGTGCCAGCAGCGTAGACACAGGGATGGGGCGGACTGAAGCTTTCTTT
NA,TRBV11-3,NA,TRBJ2-7,CASSLAGTAIYAHEQYF,TGTGCCAGCAGCTTGGCGGGAACGGCGATCTACGCCCACGAGCAGTACTTC
TRBD2,TRBV7-3,NA,TRBJ2-1,CASSLRVAGYNEQFF,TGTGCCAGCAGCTTAAGGGTAGCGGGCTACAATGAGCAGTTCTTC
TRBD2,TRBV27,NA,TRBJ2-2,CASSWRLAGNTGELFF,TGTGCCAGCAGTTGGCGGCTAGCGGGAAACACCGGGGAGCTGTTTTTT
NA,TRBV28,NA,TRBJ1-2,CASSLQTGNYGYTF,TGTGCCAGCAGCCTTCAGACGGGGAACTATGGCTACACCTTC
NA,TRBV5-1,once,TRBJ2-7,CASSLEHVPPYEQYF,TGCGCCAGCAGCTTGGAACATGTTCCCCCTTACGAGCAGTACTTC
TRBD1,TRBV7-9,NA,TRBJ1-2,CSSSSAWDRTGYGYTF,TGTTCCAGCAGCTCTGCCTGGGACAGGACGGGCTATGGCTACACCTTC
NA,TRBV28,NA,TRBJ2-2,CASSLRTGELFF,TGTGCCAGCAGTCTCCGGACAGGGGAGCTGTTTTTT
NA,TRBV2,NA,TRBJ2-7,CASSVGRDLQYF,TGTGCCAGCAGTGTCGGAAGGGACTTGCAGTACTTC
NA,TRBV10-1,NA,TRBJ1-4,CASSQTGISNEKLFF,TGCGCCAGCAGTCAAACAGGGATATCTAATGAAAAACTGTTTTTT
NA,TRBV5-1,NA,TRBJ2-7,CASSFQGTYEQYF,TGCGCCAGCAGCTTCCAGGGTACCTACGAGCAGTACTTC
NA,TRBV27,NA,TRBJ2-7,CASSLSAGFGSYEQYF,TGTGCCAGCAGTTTATCGGCGGGGTTCGGATCCTACGAGCAGTACTTC
TRBD1,TRBV9,NA,TRBJ2-1,CASSARTGSNNEQFF,TGTGCCAGCAGCGCCAGGACAGGGTCGAACAATGAGCAGTTCTTC
NA,TRBV6-5,NA,TRBJ2-7,CASSLGRGNEQYF,TGTGCCAGCAGCCTCGGCAGGGGAAACGAGCAGTACTTC
NA,TRBV28,NA,TRBJ2-1,CASSFRTVSYNEQFF,TGTGCCAGCAGTTTTAGGACAGTCTCCTACAATGAGCAGTTCTTC
NA,TRBV5-6,NA,TRBJ1-5,CASSITASNQPQHF,TGTGCCAGCAGTATTACAGCTAGCAATCAGCCCCAGCATTTT
NA,TRBV15,NA,TRBJ1-2,CATSRAVDYGYTF,TGTGCCACCAGCAGAGCGGTTGACTATGGCTACACCTTC
NA,TRBV5-1,NA,TRBJ2-2,CASSLTGLRTGELFF,TGCGCCAGCAGCCTGACGGGGTTGAGGACCGGGGAGCTGTTTTTT
TRBD1,TRBV7-2,NA,TRBJ1-1,CASSPKTGGYTEAFF,TGTGCCAGCAGCCCAAAGACAGGGGGCTACACTGAAGCTTTCTTT
NA,TRBV30,NA,TRBJ1-1,CAWSVSGNNAEAFF,TGTGCCTGGAGTGTATCGGGTAATAATGCTGAAGCTTTCTTT
TRBD2,TRBV11-3,NA,TRBJ2-5,CASSLRLAGGIQETQYF,TGTGCCAGCAGCTTACGTCTAGCGGGAGGCATCCAAGAGACCCAGTACTTC